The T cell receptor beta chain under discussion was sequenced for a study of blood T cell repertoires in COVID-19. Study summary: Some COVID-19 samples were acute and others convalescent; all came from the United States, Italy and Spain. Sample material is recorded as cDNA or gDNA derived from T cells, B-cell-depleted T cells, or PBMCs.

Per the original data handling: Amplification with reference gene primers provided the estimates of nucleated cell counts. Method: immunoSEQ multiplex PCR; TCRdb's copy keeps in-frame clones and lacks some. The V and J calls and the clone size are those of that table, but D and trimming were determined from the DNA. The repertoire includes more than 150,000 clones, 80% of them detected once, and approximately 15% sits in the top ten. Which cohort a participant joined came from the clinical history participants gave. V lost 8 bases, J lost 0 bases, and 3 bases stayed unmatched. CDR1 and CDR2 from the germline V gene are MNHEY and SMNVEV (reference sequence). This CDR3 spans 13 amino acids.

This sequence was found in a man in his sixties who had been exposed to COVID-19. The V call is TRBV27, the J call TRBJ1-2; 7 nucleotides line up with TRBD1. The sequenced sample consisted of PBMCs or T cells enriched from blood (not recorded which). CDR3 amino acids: CASSGGANYGYTF. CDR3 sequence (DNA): TGTGCCAGCTCAGGGGGTGCTAACTATGGCTACACCTTC.